Here is one TCR beta chain with its context. Its antigen is as yet unknown. Per the germline V gene, CDR1 is DFQATT and CDR2 is SNEGSKA (reference sequence). This CDR3 region has 15 residues. V gave up 5 bases and J gave up 3 bases, with 20 bases separating them. This sample was taken from a study of blood T cells in healthy people across ages. Overall study results and limits: Unknown CMV status may confound age-related changes in expanded clones.

Using a J-beta primer mix together with a sample-barcoded 5' primer, a second PCR was run for about 7 to 12 cycles. TCRdb reprocessed the 5' RACE reads via MiXCR and lists one record per CDR3 protein. The sample holds about 1.8 million distinct CDR3 sequences; about 49% are singletons and the top ten take 2.1%. For every donor, a draw yielded ten milliliters of peripheral blood. A minimum of 7 million PBMCs was isolated per sample. The origin of this receptor is a woman aged 40-49 years in good health. This sequence joins TRBV20-1 and TRBJ2-7; no firm D call. The sequencing sample was made of blood. The CDR3 protein is CSARRPRVGNYEQYF. CDR3 DNA: TGCAGTGCTCGCCGCCCCCGGGTGGGGAACTACGAGCAGTACTTC.